This T cell receptor beta chain originates from a study of monozygotic twins with cystic fibrosis. The data were produced by immunoSEQ multiplex PCR, yet TCRdb's version contains in-frame clones alone and is incomplete. The sample lists roughly 35,000 clones, 75% to 90% occurring once. This clone was recorded a few times. This CDR3 contains 14 residues. Germline V gives CDR1 WNHNN, CDR2 SYGVQD (reference sequence). Trimming took 6 bases from V and 5 from J, leaving 16 bases between them. The sample consisted of blood. The receptor was derived from a girl aged 2-10 years with cystic fibrosis. This rearrangement joins TRBV10-1 to TRBJ2-5; D call uncertain. The chain's CDR3 is CASRLEVLWETQYF. CDR3 bases: TGCGCCAGCAGACTTGAAGTGCTGTGGGAGACCCAGTACTTC.